This is a list of T cell receptor beta chains from one sample in a study of blood T cell repertoires in COVID-19. Assay used: immunoSEQ multiplex PCR; TCRdb lists only in-frame clones, some missing. The sample records about 130,000 clones, 70% to 85% being singletons. Sequencing input: peripheral blood. The receptors were gathered from a woman aged 45-59 years with acute or convalescent COVID-19. Each CDR3 is given with its conserved first and last residue. D genes are given only for firm matches. Only some rows state a clone size, as once, few, many or a class for expanded clones.

clone_size d_call j_call v_call cdr3_nt cdr3_aa
. TRBD1 TRBJ2-2 TRBV6-5 TGTGCCAGCAGTTACTCTGACAGGGTTGCCGGGGAGCTGTTTTTT CASSYSDRVAGELFF
. TRBD2 TRBJ2-7 TRBV18 TGTGCCAGCTCACAACGGGGACTAGCGGGCGAGCAGTACTTC CASSQRGLAGEQYF
. . TRBJ1-4 TRBV29-1 TGCAGCGTTGCGACAGGACTTAATGAAAAACTGTTTTTT CSVATGLNEKLFF
. TRBD2 TRBJ2-2 TRBV29-1 TGCAGCGTTATGGGACTAGCGGGGGCAAACACCGGGGAGCTGTTTTTT CSVMGLAGANTGELFF
. . TRBJ2-7 TRBV5-4 TGTGCCAGCAGCCCGACGACAGCTTCCTACGAGCAGTACTTC CASSPTTASYEQYF
. . TRBJ2-2 TRBV11-3 TGTGCCAGCAGCTTAGCTGGGGGGGCTCACACCGGGGAGCTGTTTTTT CASSLAGGAHTGELFF
. . TRBJ2-2 TRBV5-1 TGCGCCAGCAGCTTGGCTGAGGGGGTGGCCGGGGAGCTGTTTTTT CASSLAEGVAGELFF
. . TRBJ1-2 TRBV5-1 TGCGCCAGCAGCTTGGGCGGGCCCACCGTTTGGACCTTC CASSLGGPTVWTF
. TRBD1 TRBJ1-1 TRBV7-3 TGTGCCAGCACCGACAAGGGGGCCGAAGCTTTCTTT CASTDKGAEAFF
once . TRBJ2-3 TRBV3-1/TRBV3-2 TGTGCCAGCAGCCAGAGACAGCGGGCAGATACGCAGTATTTT CASSQRQRADTQYF
. . TRBJ1-6 TRBV5-1 TGCGCCAGCAGCCAAAATCCCAATTCACCCCTCCACTTT CASSQNPNSPLHF
. . TRBJ1-2 TRBV7-9 TGTGCCAGCAGGGACGACGGGACTAACTATGGCTACACCTTC CASRDDGTNYGYTF